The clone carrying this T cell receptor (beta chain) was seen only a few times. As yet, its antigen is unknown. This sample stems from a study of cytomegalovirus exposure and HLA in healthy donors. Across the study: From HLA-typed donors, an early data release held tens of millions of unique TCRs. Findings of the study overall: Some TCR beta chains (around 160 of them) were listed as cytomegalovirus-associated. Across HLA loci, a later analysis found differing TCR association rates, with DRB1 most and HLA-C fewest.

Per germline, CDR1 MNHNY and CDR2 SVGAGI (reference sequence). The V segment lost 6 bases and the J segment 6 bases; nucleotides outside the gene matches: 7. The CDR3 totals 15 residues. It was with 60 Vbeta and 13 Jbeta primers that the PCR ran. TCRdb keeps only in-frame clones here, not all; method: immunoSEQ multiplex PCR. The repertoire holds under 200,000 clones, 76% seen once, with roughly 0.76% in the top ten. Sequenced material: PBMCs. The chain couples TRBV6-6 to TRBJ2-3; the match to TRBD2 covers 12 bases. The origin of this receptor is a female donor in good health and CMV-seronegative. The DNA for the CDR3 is TGTGCCAGCAGGCAACTAGCGGGGGGCAGGGATACGCAGTATTTT. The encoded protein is CASRQLAGGRDTQYF.